These 7 T cell receptor beta chains were sequenced from one sample in a study of glioma-infiltrating T cells after dendritic cell vaccination. Repertoires were generated with immunoSEQ multiplex PCR, while TCRdb's copy carries only in-frame clones and drops some. The data contain roughly 60,000 clones, about 89% of them singletons. Time point specified: after dendritic cell vaccination, including at tumor progression/relapse. The sample consisted of blood, taken after dendritic cell vaccination. The receptor set was obtained from a human donor with glioblastoma.

This chain uses TRBV4-1 with TRBJ2-1; 10 bases fit TRBD1. Trimming took 1 base from V and 2 from J; bases not matched to a gene: 5. The CDR3 is made up of 17 amino acids. Germline V gene lookup returns CDR1 MGHRA and CDR2 YSYEKL. The CDR3 region is CASSQGGGTGAYNEQFF. DNA of the CDR3: TGCGCCAGCAGCCAAGGGGGTGGGACAGGGGCCTACAATGAGCAGTTCTTC.

This clone occurred a few times. This chain connects TRBV7-9 to TRBJ1-4; tentatively, D is TRBD1 (6 bases). The CDR3 has 12 amino acids. Trimming cost V 5 bases and J 15 bases, with 16 bases left between them. Germline values: CDR1 SEHNR, CDR2 FQNEAQ (reference sequence). In DNA form, the CDR3 reads TGTGCCAGCAGCCCCGAGACAGGCCGCTTGTTTTTT. Its translation is CASSPETGRLFF.

Only a few counts were recorded for this clone. The chain joins TRBV29-1 to TRBJ2-5; 8 nucleotides match TRBD2. This CDR3 has 13 residues. Looked up from germline, CDR1 is SQVTM and CDR2 is ANQGSEA. The V segment lost 4 bases and the J segment 2 bases; nucleotides outside the gene matches: 3. The CDR3 sequence is CSVVRGGQETQYF. The DNA for the CDR3 is TGCAGCGTTGTTCGGGGGGGGCAAGAGACCCAGTACTTC.

The rearrangement links TRBV11-2 to TRBJ1-1; TRBD1 agrees at 7 bases. The CDR3 covers 13 residues. Trimming took 5 bases from V and 3 from J; bases not matched to a gene: 3. Germline CDR1 reads SGHAT; CDR2 reads FQNNGV. Here the CDR3 DNA reads TGTGCCAGCAGCCTAACAGGGGACACTGAAGCTTTCTTT. It specifies CASSLTGDTEAFF.

The CDR3 DNA is TGTGCCAGCAGTAGCGGGTTCCTTAATGGAGATACGCAGTATTTT. Translated: CASSSGFLNGDTQYF. The J gene is TRBJ2-3, the V gene TRBV7-3, with 7 nucleotides matching TRBD2. V trimming: 6 bases; J trimming: 5 bases; junction bases outside the gene matches: 11. The CDR3 extends over 15 amino acids. CDR1 is SGHTA and CDR2 is FQGTGA in the germline V gene.

This clone was detected a few times. The chain recombines TRBV6-5 with TRBJ2-7; TRBD1 matches at 7 bases. This CDR3 region has 15 residues. Losses at the gene ends were 5 bases for V and 4 bases for J; bases not matched to a gene: 11. The V gene's germline CDR1 is MNHEY and CDR2 SVGAGI. CDR3 region: CASSLQTGNEYEQYF. The DNA of the CDR3 is TGTGCCAGCAGTCTCCAGACAGGGAATGAGTACGAGCAGTACTTC.

The chain carries TRBV2 and TRBJ1-5, with D possibly matching TRBD1 (5 bases). Trimming cost V 7 bases and J 3 bases, with 16 bases left between them. Per the germline V gene, CDR1 is SNHLY and CDR2 is FYNNEI. The CDR3 length is 15 residues. In DNA form, the CDR3 reads TGTGCCAGCAAAGGGGCTGGGGGGGACAATCAGCCCCAGCATTTT. It encodes CASKGAGGDNQPQHF. Complete variable domain (other parts from reference TRBV2 and TRBJ1-5): EPEVTQTPSHQVTQMGQEVILRCVPISNHLYFYWYRQILGQKVEFLVSFYNNEISEKSEIFDDQFSVERPDGSNFTLKIRSTKLEDSAMYFCASKGAGGDNQPQHFGDGTRLSIL.